The T cell receptor (beta chain) under discussion was sequenced for a study of blood T cells in healthy people across ages (dated by TCRdb to the mid-2010s). Broadly, across the study: In model experiments, template switching captured about one uniquely barcoded TCR beta cDNA molecule for every two T cells. The study measured age-related changes in TCR beta repertoire diversity using deep sequencing normalized with unique cDNA molecular identifiers. Four age groups were formed from the donors: young (average approximately 15 years), middle-aged (more than 35), aged (roughly 59) and long-lived (around 80). Donors of different ages were randomly distributed across sequencing lanes to avoid experimental bias. Two additional independent replicas of 1 million unique cDNA reads from the same blood draw were analyzed for two donors (one aged 18 to 30 and one aged 80 or older). The investigation overall reported the following: As age increased, observed TCR beta diversity per million T cells dropped in a roughly linear way, and a significant reduction was already evident by age about 40. Compared with the aged group, more naive CD4+ T cells, fewer expanded clones and increased TCR diversity were shown by the long-lived group, suggesting age selection. Estimates of total diversity based on one million sequenced T cells were regarded as lower bounds and as underestimates. Conclusive comparison of naive and antigen-experienced compartments was prevented by the profiling of bulk unsorted PBMCs. Observed TCR beta diversity correlated strongly with the percentage of naive T cells measured by flow cytometry. Because donor CMV infection status was unknown, age-related changes in expanded clonotypes were potentially confounded.

The CDR3 spans 16 residues, from the cysteine through the phenylalanine. Of all the DNA, just the CDR3 is kept, 48 bases in frame from base 1. The junction shows trimming of 6 bases on V and 11 bases on J, and the gene matches do not reach 13 bases of it. Based on the germline V gene (reference sequence), the CDR1 and CDR2 sequences are SEHNR and FQNEAQ. Receptor amplification or capture employed 5' RACE. Sequencing was performed on an Illumina HiSeq 2500. A second PCR of about 7 to 12 cycles was performed with a sample-barcoded 5' primer and a J-beta primer mix. A unique molecular identifier was introduced onto each TCR beta cDNA molecule by a template-switch 5' adaptor carrying 12 random nucleotides. At least 2.5 million CDR3-containing paired-end reads were obtained from each sample. The Mint cDNA synthesis kit, primed by a TRBC-specific oligonucleotide, was used to synthesize first-strand cDNA from all RNA. Following uracil-DNA glycosylase treatment, all cDNA underwent a first 18-cycle PCR with the universal primers M1SS and BC2_uni_R. The study's processing was this. Each sample was normalized by randomly selecting 1 million high-quality reads, each carrying a distinct molecular identifier. Reads sharing molecular identifiers were discarded rather than binned into consensus sequences. MiTCR, run with a Q25 quality threshold and the strictest error-elimination algorithm, handled CDR3 identification, clonotype clustering and error correction. Lower-bound total TCR beta diversity was estimated with a nonparametric unseen species model using Euler transformation. TCRdb reprocessing: public reads trimmed at Q25 with fastp, clones called with MiXCR, in-frame beta chains kept. Merged by CDR3 protein, the rows form single entries marked with the most common genes and DNA. What appears here as the V and J calls and clone size reflects TCRdb's work, not the paper's. Here the sample has 1.4 million to 1.5 million distinct CDR3 sequences; 40% to 50% occur a single time. Of the sample, approximately 7.9% falls within the top ten clones.

Points on this clonotype: The target of this receptor is not known. Base qualities were left out, and no much larger clone turns up one base away.

Systemically healthy Caucasian individuals from Russia, 35 to 40 in total and aged about 6 to 90 years, were included as donors. Around 10 milliliters of peripheral blood were collected from each donor into EDTA-treated Vacutainer tubes. PBMCs were isolated by Ficoll-Paque density-gradient centrifugation, with at least 6.5 million obtained per sample. Total RNA, at least 5.5 micrograms per sample, was extracted from PBMCs with Trizol reagent. For every donor, flow cytometry on a PBMC aliquot measured the percentage of naive CD45RAhigh/CD27high T cells. Input material: blood. The source of this sequence is a young woman in good health. The rearrangement joined TRBV7-9 to TRBJ2-5; TRBD2 matches 15 bases in the middle. Here is the DNA: TGTGCCAGCAGTTCGGAGAGGACTAGCGGGGGGGGTGAGCAGTACTTC. This gives the protein CASSSERTSGGGEQYF.